What follows are 13 T cell receptor beta chains derived from one specimen sequenced in a study of OX40 agonist ivuxolimab in advanced cancers. Measured with immunoSEQ multiplex PCR; TCRdb has only the in-frame clones, and not every one. The sample has 75,000 to 90,000 clones, about 90% seen once. The specimen comprised CD4+ or CD8+ T cells sorted from blood, sampled in a trial of the OX40 agonist ivuxolimab. These receptors originate from an adult with an advanced solid tumor such as melanoma, head and neck, liver or kidney cancer.

The chain has TRBV9 and TRBJ2-1; D gene ambiguous. The V gene lost 3 bases and the J gene lost 5 bases, with 6 bases spanning the gap. The CDR3 covers 12 residues. Per the germline V gene, CDR1 is SGDLS and CDR2 is YYNGEE. CDR3 protein: CASSELDNEQFF. The CDR3 coding sequence is TGTGCCAGCAGCGAGTTAGACAATGAGCAGTTCTTC.

The J gene is TRBJ1-4, the V gene TRBV28; D is unresolved. This CDR3 is built from 12 residues. Per the germline V gene, CDR1 is MDHEN and CDR2 is SYDVKM. Trimming pared 3 bases from V and 7 bases from J, leaving 6 bases between. The CDR3 DNA follows: TGTGCCAGCAGTTTCGGATCTGAAAAACTGTTTTTT. Its translation is CASSFGSEKLFF.

The J gene is TRBJ2-3, the V gene TRBV4-3; 7 bases are shared with TRBD2. Trimming at V came to 1 base and at J to 3 bases, leaving 4 bases not matched to a gene. Looked up from germline, CDR1 is LGHNA and CDR2 is YSLEER. There are 15 residues in the CDR3. The CDR3 DNA sequence: TGCGCCAGCAGCCAAGTTCTAGCGGCTACAGATACGCAGTATTTT. Protein: CASSQVLAATDTQYF.

This clone was observed a few times. The chain links TRBV9 to TRBJ2-1; the D is unclear. V lost 2 bases and J 8 bases, leaving 17 bases between the germline ends. CDR1 and CDR2 (germline): SGDLS, YYNGEE. The CDR3 length is 15 residues. As DNA, the CDR3 is TGTGCCAGCAGCGTTGGGTCCCTACCGGGCGATGAGCAGTTCTTC. This gives the protein CASSVGSLPGDEQFF.

This clone has a single count. The chain joins TRBV28 to TRBJ2-7, with D uncertain. The germline V gene encodes CDR1 MDHEN and CDR2 SYDVKM. The V gene lost 4 bases and the J gene lost 0 bases, with 7 bases spanning the gap. The CDR3 is 13 residues long. The CDR3 loop reads CASSSDVSYEQYV. DNA for the CDR3: TGTGCCAGCAGTTCAGACGTCTCCTACGAGCAGTACGTC.

The chain employs TRBV11-2 and TRBJ1-4, with D unclear. The CDR3 contains 11 residues. Germline loops: CDR1 SGHAT, CDR2 FQNNGV. Trimming cost V 5 bases and J 5 bases, with 3 bases left between them. The CDR3 region has the DNA TGTGCCAGCAGCCTCAATGAAAAACTGTTTTTT. Translating gives CASSLNEKLFF.

V and J are TRBV11-2 and TRBJ2-1; TRBD2 might be the D (5 bases). Germline V gene lookup returns CDR1 SGHAT and CDR2 FQNNGV. V gave up 2 bases and J gave up 0 bases, with 11 bases separating them. CDR3 size: 16 residues. Here the CDR3 reads CASSLTAAYSYNEQFF. Here the CDR3 DNA reads TGTGCCAGCAGCTTAACAGCGGCTTACTCCTACAATGAGCAGTTCTTC.

This sequence joins TRBV6-6 and TRBJ1-5; tentative D call: TRBD1 (5 bases). The CDR3 has 14 amino acids. CDR1 MNHNY and CDR2 SVGAGI come from the germline V gene (reference sequence). V shed 4 bases and J shed 4 bases, with 11 bases lying between them. The CDR3: CASSLGAGNQPQHF. CDR3 bases: TGTGCCAGCAGTTTAGGGGCGGGGAATCAGCCCCAGCATTTT.

The chain recombines TRBV2 with TRBJ1-3, with no clear D. Germline loops: CDR1 SNHLY, CDR2 FYNNEI. The V end lost 7 bases, the J end lost 0 bases, and 7 bases lay between the germline ends. The CDR3 length is 13 residues. The CDR3 DNA reads as TGTGCCAGCAAGGACGACTCTGGAAACACCATATATTTT. Protein sequence: CASKDDSGNTIYF.

The V and J genes are TRBV30 and TRBJ1-5, with 8 bases identical to TRBD1. The CDR3 runs to 13 residues. Losses at the gene ends were 3 bases for V and 6 bases for J; bases not matched to a gene: 4. In germline, CDR1 is GTSNPN, CDR2 SVGIG (reference sequence). The CDR3 nucleotides read TGTGCCTGGAGCCCAGGGGGCGGTCAGCCCCAGCATTTT. Translation gives CAWSPGGGQPQHF.

This clone was counted a few times. V and J are TRBV5-1 and TRBJ1-5, with D uncertain. CDR1 and CDR2 (germline): SGHRS, YFSETQ. This CDR3 region has 11 residues. The ends were cut back, 3 bases at V and 4 bases at J, with 2 bases in the middle. The CDR3 region has the DNA TGCGCCAGCAGCTCTAATCAGCCCCAGCATTTT. This translates into CASSSNQPQHF.

The rearrangement joins TRBV11-2 to TRBJ2-1, with 7 bases that match TRBD2. With 2 bases clipped from V and 4 bases from J, the junction kept 14 bases outside the gene matches. This CDR3 has 18 residues. Looked up from germline, CDR1 is SGHAT and CDR2 is FQNNGV. The CDR3 DNA reads TGTGCCAGCAGCTTAATGGTTAGCGGGTCGAAAATTTACAATGAGCAGTTCTTC. Encoded protein: CASSLMVSGSKIYNEQFF.

The chain recombines TRBV6-1 with TRBJ2-2, with 7 bases aligning to TRBD1. This CDR3 spans 13 amino acids. Germline assignment: CDR1 MNHNS and CDR2 SASEGT. The ends lost 8 bases at V and 4 bases at J; junction bases unmatched: 4. The CDR3 sequence: CASLDRATGELFF. The CDR3 nucleotides are TGTGCCAGCTTAGACAGGGCCACCGGGGAGCTGTTTTTT.